This T cell receptor beta chain derives from a study of cytomegalovirus exposure and HLA in healthy donors (dated 2017 in TCRdb). For the study in its entirety: According to a later analysis, one platform produced both the 120 validation repertoires and the 670 or so repertoires of the first cohort. A separate validation cohort of approximately 120 different subjects was used in addition to the roughly 640-subject first cohort. The study combined high-throughput TCR immunosequencing, statistical association of individual TCRs with disease status, and machine learning to predict cytomegalovirus infection status. The study aimed to test whether cataloging public T cell receptors could reveal signatures of past pathogen exposure.

In regard to this clone: Its antigen is still unknown. Per-nucleotide qualities are absent, and no much larger clonotype sits a single base away.

Trimming takes 1 base off V and 3 bases off J; junction bases not matched to a gene: 1. The germline V gene sets CDR1 to LGHNA and CDR2 to YSLEER. Taken from cysteine to phenylalanine, the CDR3 has 15 residues. The read is trimmed to its CDR3 DNA, 45 bases read in frame from base 1. Broad study findings and their caveats: A later analysis lacked HLA typing for the validation cohort, so it scored co-occurrence in that cohort across all 130 or so repertoires. In vitro tests confirmed that three of the cytomegalovirus-associated TCR beta chains recognize cytomegalovirus antigens. According to the authors, the approach could potentially be generalized to other disease states and immunological phenotypes. Cytomegalovirus status was reported to be diagnosed by the classifier with high specificity and sensitivity in both the original and validation cohorts. The study gave a list of 150 to 200 TCR beta chains associated with cytomegalovirus. Most TCR sequences were observed very rarely across donors, whereas some public TCRs were present in many individuals. A later analysis found that TCRs clustered in the first cohort also tended to co-occur in the 120 validation repertoires, with 90% to 95% of cluster scores above 0.

Donors formed part of the validation cohort, which comprised approximately 130 subjects and was distinct from the first cohort of under 750 subjects. Library method: the immunoSEQ multiplex PCR assay. In the source study's methods: To diagnose cytomegalovirus status from the catalog of TCR beta chain sequences, a statistical classification framework was built. TCRdb retrieved this table from immuneACCESS and kept in-frame rearrangements only. Not all clones are present; in checked studies, unresolved V genes account for under half, and no reason is known for the remainder. That table gives V, J and clone size, and the DNA gave D and trimming. Present in this sample are some 110,000 clones, 88% of which were seen just once. Together, the top ten hold roughly 4.4% of the sample.

The V and J segments used are TRBV4-3 and TRBJ2-2; TRBD1 fits 8 bases in the junction. The sequenced material came from PBMCs. This TCR derives from a man younger than 35 in good health and CMV-seropositive. CDR3 region: CASSQGDRYTGELFF. The bases are TGCGCCAGCAGCCAAGGGGACAGGTACACCGGGGAGCTGTTTTTT.